This T cell receptor gamma chain was sequenced in a study of gamma-delta chains in newborns, infants, children. Study-level information: Microbial exposure reportedly drives polyclonal innate γδ T cell expansion after birth.

Comment on this clone: It is likely a read error: a sequence one base away is far more abundant. Other DNA sequences in this sample translate to the same CDR3.

The CDR3 runs to 10 residues. Germline V gene lookup returns CDR1 GITISATS and CDR2 ISYDGTV (reference sequence). TCRdb re-identified clones in the reads via CATT. Of 550 to 850 gamma-chain clones in the sample, 1.4% to 1.5% were seen once. The sequencing sample was made of blood. The rearrangement links TRGV9 to TRGJ1 or TRGJ2. This receptor was obtained from a child who was a newborn, infant or young child, either healthy, febrile or measles-vaccinated (not recorded which). CDR3 sequence: CALWEVEKLF. In nucleotides, the CDR3 is TGTGCCCTGTGGGAGGTAGAGAAACTCTTT.